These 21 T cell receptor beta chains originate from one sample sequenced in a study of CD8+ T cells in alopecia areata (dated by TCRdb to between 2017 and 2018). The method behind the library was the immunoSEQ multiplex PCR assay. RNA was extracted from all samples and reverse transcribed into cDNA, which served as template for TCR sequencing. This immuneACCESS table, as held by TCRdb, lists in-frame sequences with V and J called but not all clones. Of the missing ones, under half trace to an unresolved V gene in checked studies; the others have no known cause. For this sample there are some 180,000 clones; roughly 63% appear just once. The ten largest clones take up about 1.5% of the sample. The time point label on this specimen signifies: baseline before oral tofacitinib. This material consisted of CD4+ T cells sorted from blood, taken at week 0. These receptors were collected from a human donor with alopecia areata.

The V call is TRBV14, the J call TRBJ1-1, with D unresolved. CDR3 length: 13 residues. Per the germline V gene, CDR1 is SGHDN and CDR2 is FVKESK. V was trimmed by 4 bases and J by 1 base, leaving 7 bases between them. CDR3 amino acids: CASSPAPNTEAFF. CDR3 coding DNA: TGTGCCAGCAGCCCCGCGCCGAACACTGAAGCTTTCTTT.

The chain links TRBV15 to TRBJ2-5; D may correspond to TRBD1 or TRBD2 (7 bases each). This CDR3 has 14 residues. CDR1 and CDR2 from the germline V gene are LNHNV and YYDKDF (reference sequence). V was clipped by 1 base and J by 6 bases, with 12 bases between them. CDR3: CATSRGQGGQTQYF. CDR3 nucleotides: TGTGCCACCAGCAGAGGACAGGGAGGGCAGACCCAGTACTTC. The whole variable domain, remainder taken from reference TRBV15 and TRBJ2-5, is DAMVIQNPRYQVTQFGKPVTLSCSQTLNHNVMYWYQQKSSQAPKLLFHYYDKDFNNEADTPDNFQSRRPNTSFCFLDIRSPGLGDTAMYLCATSRGQGGQTQYFGPGTRLLVL.

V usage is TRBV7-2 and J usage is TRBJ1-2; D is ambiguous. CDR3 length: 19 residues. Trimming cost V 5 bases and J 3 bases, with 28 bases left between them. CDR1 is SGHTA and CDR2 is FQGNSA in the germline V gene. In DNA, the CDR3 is TGTGCCAGCAGCCGCGGTTCTGGACGGACGGGGAGGGCAGACTATGGCTACACCTTC. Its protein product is CASSRGSGRTGRADYGYTF.

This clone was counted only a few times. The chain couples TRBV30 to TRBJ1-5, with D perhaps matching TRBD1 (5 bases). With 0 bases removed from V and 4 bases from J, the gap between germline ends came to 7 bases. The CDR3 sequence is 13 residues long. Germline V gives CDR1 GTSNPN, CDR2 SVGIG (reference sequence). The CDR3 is CAWSVDRNQPQHF. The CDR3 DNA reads TGTGCCTGGAGTGTAGACAGAAATCAGCCCCAGCATTTT. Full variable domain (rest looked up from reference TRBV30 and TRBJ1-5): SQTIHQWPATLVQPVGSPLSLECTVEGTSNPNLYWYRQAAGRGLQLLFYSVGIGQISSEVPQNLSASRPQDRQFILSSKKLLLSDSGFYLCAWSVDRNQPQHFGDGTRLSIL.

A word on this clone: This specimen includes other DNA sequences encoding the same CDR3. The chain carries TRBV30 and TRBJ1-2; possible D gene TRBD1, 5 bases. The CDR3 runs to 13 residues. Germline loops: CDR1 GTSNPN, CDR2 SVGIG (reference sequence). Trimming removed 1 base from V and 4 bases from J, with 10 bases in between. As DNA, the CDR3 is TGTGCCTGGAGTGCTCAGGGACCCTATGGCTACACCTTC. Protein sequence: CAWSAQGPYGYTF.

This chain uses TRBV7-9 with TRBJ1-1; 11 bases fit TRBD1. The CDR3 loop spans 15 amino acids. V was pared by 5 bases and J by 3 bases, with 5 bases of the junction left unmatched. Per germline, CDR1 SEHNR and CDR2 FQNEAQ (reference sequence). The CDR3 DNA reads TGTGCCAGCAGCGGACAGGGGGCTTTGGACACTGAAGCTTTCTTT. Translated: CASSGQGALDTEAFF.

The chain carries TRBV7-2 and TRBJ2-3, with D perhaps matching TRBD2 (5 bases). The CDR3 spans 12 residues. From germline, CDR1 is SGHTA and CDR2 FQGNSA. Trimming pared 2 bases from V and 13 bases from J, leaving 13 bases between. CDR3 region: CASSLKLRAEYF. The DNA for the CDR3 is TGTGCCAGCAGCTTAAAGTTGAGGGCGGAGTATTTT.

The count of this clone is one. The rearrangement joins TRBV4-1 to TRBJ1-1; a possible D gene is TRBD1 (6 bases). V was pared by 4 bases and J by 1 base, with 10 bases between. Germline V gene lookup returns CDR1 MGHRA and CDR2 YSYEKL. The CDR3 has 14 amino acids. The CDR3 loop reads CASSREQGNTEAFF. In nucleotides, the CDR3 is TGCGCCAGCAGCCGCGAACAGGGGAACACTGAAGCTTTCTTT.

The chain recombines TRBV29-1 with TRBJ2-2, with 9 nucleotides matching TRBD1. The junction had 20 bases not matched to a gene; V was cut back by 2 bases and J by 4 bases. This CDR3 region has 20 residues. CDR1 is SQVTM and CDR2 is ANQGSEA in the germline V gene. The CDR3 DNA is TGCAGCGTTGAAAAAGTCCTAACCGGGACAGGGTTTGGTGGCACCGGGGAGCTGTTTTTT. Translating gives CSVEKVLTGTGFGGTGELFF.

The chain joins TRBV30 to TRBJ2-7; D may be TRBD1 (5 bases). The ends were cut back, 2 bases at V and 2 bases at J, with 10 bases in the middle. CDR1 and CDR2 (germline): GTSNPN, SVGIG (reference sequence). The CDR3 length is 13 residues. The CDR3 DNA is TGTGCCTGGAGTCTCCCAGGGACCTACGAGCAGTACTTC. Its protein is CAWSLPGTYEQYF.

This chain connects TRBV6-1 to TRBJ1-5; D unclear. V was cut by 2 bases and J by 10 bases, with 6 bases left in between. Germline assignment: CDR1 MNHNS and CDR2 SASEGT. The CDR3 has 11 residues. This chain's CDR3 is CASSEMGPQHF. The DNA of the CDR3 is TGTGCCAGCAGTGAAATGGGACCCCAGCATTTT.

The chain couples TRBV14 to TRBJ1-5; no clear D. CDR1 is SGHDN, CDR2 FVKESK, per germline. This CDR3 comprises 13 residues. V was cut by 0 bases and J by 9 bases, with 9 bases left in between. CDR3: CASSQDRDMPQHF. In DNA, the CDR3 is TGTGCCAGCAGCCAAGATCGGGATATGCCCCAGCATTTT.

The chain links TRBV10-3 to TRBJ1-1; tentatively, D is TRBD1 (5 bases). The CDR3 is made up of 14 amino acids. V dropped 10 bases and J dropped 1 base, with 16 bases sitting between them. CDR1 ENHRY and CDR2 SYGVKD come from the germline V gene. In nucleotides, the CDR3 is TGTGCCACTTCATTGGACATTTCGAACACTGAAGCTTTCTTT. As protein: CATSLDISNTEAFF.

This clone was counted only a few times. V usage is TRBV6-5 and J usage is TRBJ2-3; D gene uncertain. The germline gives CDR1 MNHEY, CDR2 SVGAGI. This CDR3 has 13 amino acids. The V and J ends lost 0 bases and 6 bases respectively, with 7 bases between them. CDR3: CASSYSGRDTQYF. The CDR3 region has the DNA TGTGCCAGCAGTTACTCAGGGCGGGATACGCAGTATTTT.

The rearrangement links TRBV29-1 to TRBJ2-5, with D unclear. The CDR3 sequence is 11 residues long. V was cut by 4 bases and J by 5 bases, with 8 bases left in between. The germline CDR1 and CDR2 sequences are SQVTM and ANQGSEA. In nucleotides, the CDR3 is TGCAGCGTTGTACACCGGGAGACCCAGTACTTC. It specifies CSVVHRETQYF.

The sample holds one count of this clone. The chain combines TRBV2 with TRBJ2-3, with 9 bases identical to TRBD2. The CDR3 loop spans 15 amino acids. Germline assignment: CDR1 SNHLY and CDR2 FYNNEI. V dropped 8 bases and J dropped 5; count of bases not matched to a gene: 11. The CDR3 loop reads CASGVAGATGDTQYF. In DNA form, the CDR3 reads TGTGCCAGCGGCGTAGCGGGGGCAACTGGAGATACGCAGTATTTT.

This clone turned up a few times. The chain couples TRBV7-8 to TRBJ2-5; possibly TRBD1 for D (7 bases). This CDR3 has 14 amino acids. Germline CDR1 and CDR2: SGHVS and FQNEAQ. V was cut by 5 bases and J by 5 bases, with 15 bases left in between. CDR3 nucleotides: TGTGCCAGCAGCCCCCGACAGGGAGGCGAGACCCAGTACTTC. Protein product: CASSPRQGGETQYF.

The CDR3 DNA follows: TGCGCCAGCAGCCCGCTTCCACAGGGGAACTACGAGCAGTACTTC. This translates into CASSPLPQGNYEQYF. The chain joins TRBV5-1 to TRBJ2-7; 7 positions match TRBD1. After removal of 4 bases from V and 3 bases from J, the junction contained 10 bases not matched to a gene. Per the germline V gene, CDR1 is SGHRS and CDR2 is YFSETQ. This CDR3 is built from 15 residues.

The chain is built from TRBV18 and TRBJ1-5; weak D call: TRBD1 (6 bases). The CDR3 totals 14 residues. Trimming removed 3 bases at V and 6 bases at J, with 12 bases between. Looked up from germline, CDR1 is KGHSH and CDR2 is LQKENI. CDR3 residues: CASSPGQGSQPQHF. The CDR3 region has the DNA TGTGCCAGCTCACCCGGGCAGGGGTCTCAGCCCCAGCATTTT.

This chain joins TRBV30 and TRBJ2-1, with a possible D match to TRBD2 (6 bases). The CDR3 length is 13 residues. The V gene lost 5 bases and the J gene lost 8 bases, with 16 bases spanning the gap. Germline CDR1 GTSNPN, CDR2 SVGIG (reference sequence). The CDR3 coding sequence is TGTGCCTGGGCCGGGACTCCCATTGATGAGCAGTTCTTC. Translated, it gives CAWAGTPIDEQFF.

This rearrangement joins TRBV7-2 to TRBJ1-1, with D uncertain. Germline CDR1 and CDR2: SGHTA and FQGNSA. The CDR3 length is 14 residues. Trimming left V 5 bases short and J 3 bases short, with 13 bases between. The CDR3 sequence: CASSGSIIHTEAFF. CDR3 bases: TGTGCCAGCAGCGGGAGCATAATCCACACTGAAGCTTTCTTT.